The TCR beta chain under discussion was sequenced for a study of T cell responses to AZD1222 COVID-19 vaccine. The table came from immunoSEQ multiplex PCR; TCRdb's copy has only in-frame clones and leaves some out. The sample lists 100,000 to 150,000 clones; around 92% were seen once. Trimming at V came to 5 bases and at J to 4 bases, leaving 6 bases not matched to a gene. This CDR3 has 14 residues. CDR1 MNHEY and CDR2 SMNVEV come from the germline V gene (reference sequence). The sequence derives from an adult who received the AZD1222 COVID-19 vaccine. The specimen was peripheral blood, collected 28 days after the second AZD1222 dose. J is TRBJ1-2 and V is TRBV27; 8 nucleotides match TRBD1. The CDR3 is CASSPGTGLYGYTF. Here the CDR3 DNA reads TGTGCCAGCAGTCCCGGGACAGGCCTCTATGGCTACACCTTC.